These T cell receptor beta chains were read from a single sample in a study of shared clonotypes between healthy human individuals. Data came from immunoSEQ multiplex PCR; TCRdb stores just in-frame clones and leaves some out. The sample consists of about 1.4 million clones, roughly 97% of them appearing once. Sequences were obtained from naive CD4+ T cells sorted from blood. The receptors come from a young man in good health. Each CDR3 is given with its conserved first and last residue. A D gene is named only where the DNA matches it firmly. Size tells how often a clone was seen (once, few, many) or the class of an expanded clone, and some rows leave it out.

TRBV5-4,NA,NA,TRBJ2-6,CASSLGQHHSGANVLTF,TGTGCCAGCAGCTTGGGGCAGCACCACTCTGGGGCCAACGTCCTGACTTTC
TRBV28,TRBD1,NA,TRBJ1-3,CASSMDRFGNTIYF,TGTGCCAGCAGTATGGACAGGTTCGGAAACACCATATATTTT
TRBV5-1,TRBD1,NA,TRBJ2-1,CASSPGTASDNEQFF,TGCGCCAGCAGTCCCGGGACAGCATCCGACAATGAGCAGTTCTTC
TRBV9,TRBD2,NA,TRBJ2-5,CASSVDGWEGLQETQYF,TGTGCCAGCAGCGTAGACGGCTGGGAGGGCCTCCAAGAGACCCAGTACTTC
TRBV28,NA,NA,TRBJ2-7,CASSPGTPRAYEQYF,TGTGCCAGCAGCCCCGGGACACCGAGAGCCTACGAGCAGTACTTC
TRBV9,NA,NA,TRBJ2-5,CASSPTGETQYF,TGTGCCAGCAGCCCCACCGGGGAGACCCAGTACTTC
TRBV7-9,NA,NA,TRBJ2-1,CASSLPGGIYNEQFF,TGTGCCAGCAGCCTACCCGGGGGCATATACAATGAGCAGTTCTTC
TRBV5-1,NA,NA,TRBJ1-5,CASRIGTGSNQPQHF,TGCGCCAGCAGAATCGGGACGGGAAGCAATCAGCCCCAGCATTTT
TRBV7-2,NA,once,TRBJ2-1,CASSPQPRGNEQFF,TGTGCCAGCAGCCCCCAACCTAGGGGAAATGAGCAGTTCTTC
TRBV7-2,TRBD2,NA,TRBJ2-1,CASSLLSGSDNEQFF,TGTGCCAGCAGCTTATTGAGCGGGAGTGACAATGAGCAGTTCTTC
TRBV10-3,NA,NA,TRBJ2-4,CAISDRVENIQYF,TGTGCCATCAGTGACAGGGTCGAAAACATTCAGTACTTC
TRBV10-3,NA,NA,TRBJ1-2,CAISGRAKGVDGYTF,TGTGCCATCAGTGGCAGGGCTAAGGGGGTGGATGGCTACACCTTC
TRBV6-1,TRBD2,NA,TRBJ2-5,CASSEKAGVWGETQYF,TGTGCCAGCAGTGAAAAGGCGGGAGTCTGGGGAGAGACCCAGTACTTC
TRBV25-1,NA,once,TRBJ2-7,CASSELGGAASYEQYF,TGTGCCAGCAGTGAATTAGGCGGGGCGGCCTCCTACGAGCAGTACTTC
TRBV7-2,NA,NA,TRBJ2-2,CASSLARQGELFF,TGTGCCAGCAGCTTAGCGAGGCAGGGGGAGCTGTTTTTT
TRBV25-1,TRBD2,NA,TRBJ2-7,CASSERGVGTRDSRQYF,TGTGCCAGCAGCGAGAGGGGGGTCGGGACTAGGGACTCCCGGCAGTACTTC
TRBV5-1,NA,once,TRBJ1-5,CASSLIPSNQPQHF,TGCGCCAGCAGCTTGATCCCATCCAATCAGCCCCAGCATTTT
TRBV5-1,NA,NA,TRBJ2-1,CASSQMRYPYNEQFF,TGCGCCAGCAGCCAGATGAGGTACCCCTACAATGAGCAGTTCTTC
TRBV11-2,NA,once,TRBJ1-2,CASSSWGGPYGYTF,TGTGCCAGCAGTAGCTGGGGAGGGCCTTACGGGTACACCTTC
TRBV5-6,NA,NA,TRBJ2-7,CASSLADGGNYEQYF,TGTGCCAGCAGCTTGGCTGACGGAGGAAACTACGAGCAGTACTTC
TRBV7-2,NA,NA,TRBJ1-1,CASSLRDLNTEAFF,TGTGCCAGCAGCTTACGCGATTTGAACACTGAAGCTTTCTTT
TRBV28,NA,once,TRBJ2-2,CASISRIGELFF,TGTGCCAGCATCTCAAGGATCGGGGAGCTGTTTTTT
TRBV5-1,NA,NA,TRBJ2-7,CASSSVDSYEQYF,TGCGCCAGCAGCTCCGTAGACTCCTACGAGCAGTACTTC
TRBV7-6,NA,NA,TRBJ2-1,CASSSAWWGNEQFF,TGTGCCAGCAGCTCAGCATGGTGGGGCAATGAGCAGTTCTTC
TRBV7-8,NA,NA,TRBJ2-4,CASSYSVQGPPKNIQYF,TGTGCCAGCAGCTACTCAGTTCAGGGACCACCCAAAAACATTCAGTACTTC
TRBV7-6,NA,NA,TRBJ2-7,CASSGGRGREQYF,TGTGCCAGCAGCGGAGGACGGGGACGCGAGCAGTACTTC
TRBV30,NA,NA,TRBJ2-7,CAWAEAYEQYF,TGTGCCTGGGCTGAAGCCTACGAGCAGTACTTC
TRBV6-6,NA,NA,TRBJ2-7,CASSYRALRYEQYF,TGTGCCAGCAGTTACCGGGCGCTTAGGTACGAGCAGTACTTC
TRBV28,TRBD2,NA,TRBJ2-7,CASTTAGGPYEQYF,TGTGCCAGCACCACAGCGGGAGGCCCCTACGAGCAGTACTTC
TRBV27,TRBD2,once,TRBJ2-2,CASSLYRAGGPSGELFF,TGTGCCAGCAGTTTGTATCGAGCGGGAGGGCCTTCCGGGGAGCTGTTTTTT
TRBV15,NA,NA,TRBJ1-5,CATSRDYQPQHF,TGTGCCACCAGCAGAGATTATCAGCCCCAGCATTTT
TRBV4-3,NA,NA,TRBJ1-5,CASSQDFGNRPQHF,TGCGCCAGCAGCCAAGATTTTGGCAATCGGCCCCAGCATTTT